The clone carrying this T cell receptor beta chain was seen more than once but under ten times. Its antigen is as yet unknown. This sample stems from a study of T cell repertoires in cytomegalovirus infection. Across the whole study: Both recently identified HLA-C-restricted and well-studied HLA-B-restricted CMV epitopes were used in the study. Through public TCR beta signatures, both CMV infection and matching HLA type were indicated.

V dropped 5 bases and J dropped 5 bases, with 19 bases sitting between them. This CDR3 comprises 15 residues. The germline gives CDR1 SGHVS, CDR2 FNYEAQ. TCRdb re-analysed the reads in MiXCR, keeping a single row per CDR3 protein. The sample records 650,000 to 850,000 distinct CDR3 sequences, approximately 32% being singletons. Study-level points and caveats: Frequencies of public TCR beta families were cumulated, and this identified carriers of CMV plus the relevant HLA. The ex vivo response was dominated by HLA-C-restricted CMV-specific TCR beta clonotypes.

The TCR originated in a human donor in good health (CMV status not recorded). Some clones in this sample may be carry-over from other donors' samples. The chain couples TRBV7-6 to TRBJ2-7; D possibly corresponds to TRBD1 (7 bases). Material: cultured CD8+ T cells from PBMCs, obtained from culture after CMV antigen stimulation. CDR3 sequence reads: CASSRRTQGGHEQYF. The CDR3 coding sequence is TGTGCCAGCAGCCGTAGAACCCAGGGGGGCCACGAGCAGTACTTC. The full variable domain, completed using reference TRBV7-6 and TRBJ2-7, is GAGVSQSPRYKVTKRGQDVALRCDPISGHVSLYWYRQALGQGPEFLTYFNYEAQQDKSGLPNDRFSAERPEGSISTLTIQRTEQRDSAMYRCASSRRTQGGHEQYFGPGTRLTVT.